The next 18 T cell receptor beta chains were all read from a single sample in a study of T-cell reconstitution after alpha-beta-depleted transplantation in children. Library preparation (for TCRbeta) was performed with unique molecular identifiers. TCRdb called the PCR reads again in MiXCR, with one record for every CDR3 protein. The sample records some 200,000 distinct CDR3 sequences, under 13% being singletons. The material was PBMCs, obtained before TCRalphabeta/CD19-depleted stem cell transplant. Receptor source: a child under two years old with acute myeloid leukemia, due to receive a stem cell transplant.

This clonotype was seen at least ten times. The chain joins TRBV28 to TRBJ2-6; no firm D call. Germline CDR1 reads MDHEN; CDR2 reads SYDVKM. The CDR3 has 15 amino acids. Trimming shortened V by 0 bases and J by 2 bases, and 5 bases separated the two germline ends. The CDR3 region is CASSLWGTGANVLTF. The CDR3 nucleotides read TGTGCCAGCAGTTTATGGGGAACTGGGGCCAACGTCCTGACTTTC. The full variable domain, with the rest looked up from reference TRBV28 and TRBJ2-6, is DVKVTQSSRYLVKRTGEKVFLECVQDMDHENMFWYRQDPGLGLRLIYFSYDVKMKEKGDIPEGYSVSREKKERFSLILESASTNQTSMYLCASSLWGTGANVLTFGAGSRLTVL.

This clonotype has at least ten counts. The genes are TRBV7-3 and TRBJ1-1, with 8 bases fitting TRBD1. The CDR3 is 14 residues long. CDR1 is SGHTA, CDR2 FQGTGA, per germline. Germline trimming cut 1 base from V and 4 bases from J; bases unmatched to any gene: 2. The CDR3 bases are TGTGCCAGCAGCTTAAATGGACAGGGCACTGAAGCTTTCTTT. It specifies CASSLNGQGTEAFF.

This clonotype has ten or more counts. The chain links TRBV29-1 to TRBJ1-2; D uncertain. The germline V gene encodes CDR1 SQVTM and CDR2 ANQGSEA. The V end was cut by 7 bases, the J end by 8 bases, with 20 bases between. The CDR3 runs to 13 residues. The CDR3 DNA reads as TGCAGCGCATATACGGACTTCGGAGGGGGCTACACCTTC. Translation gives CSAYTDFGGGYTF.

This clonotype was recorded many times. This chain uses TRBV12-3 or TRBV12-4 with TRBJ2-1; D possibly matches TRBD1 or TRBD2 (5 bases each). CDR3 length equals 16 residues. Trimming shortened V by 7 bases and J by 6 bases, and 22 bases separated the two germline ends. This CDR3 reads CASNNMGEQYGNEQFF. The CDR3 DNA sequence: TGTGCCAGCAATAATATGGGGGAACAATACGGCAATGAGCAGTTCTTC.

At least ten counts were recorded for this clonotype. The chain links TRBV20-1 to TRBJ1-6; the D is unclear. CDR3 length: 14 amino acids. Trimming left V 1 base short and J 2 bases short, with 6 bases between. Per the germline V gene, CDR1 is DFQATT and CDR2 is SNEGSKA (reference sequence). The CDR3 sequence is CSARVMAYNSPLHF. CDR3 coding DNA: TGCAGTGCTAGAGTGATGGCCTATAATTCACCCCTCCACTTT.

This clonotype was seen ten or more times. The chain joins TRBV6-6 to TRBJ1-6; 11 nucleotides line up with TRBD1. The CDR3 consists of 12 residues. The germline gives CDR1 MNHNY, CDR2 SVGAGI (reference sequence). Germline trimming cut 4 bases from V and 18 bases from J; bases unmatched to any gene: 5. CDR3 bases: TGTGCCAGCAGTTCGGACAGGGGGCCGCCCCACTTT. Encoded protein: CASSSDRGPPHF.

This clonotype was seen ten or more times. This chain joins TRBV28 and TRBJ1-2, with D hard to call. Germline V CDR1 and CDR2: MDHEN, SYDVKM. V was shortened by 6 bases and J by 0 bases, with 8 bases between the two germline ends. This CDR3 is 13 amino acids long. Here the CDR3 DNA reads TGTGCCAGCAGCTTAATGGCTAACTATGGCTACACCTTC. It specifies CASSLMANYGYTF.

The sample holds many counts of this clonotype. The chain carries TRBV5-1 and TRBJ1-1; D not certain. Trimming stripped 0 bases from V and 11 bases from J, with 11 bases between. Germline CDR1 SGHRS, CDR2 YFSETQ. The CDR3 is made up of 12 amino acids. The CDR3 DNA reads as TGCGCCAGCAGCTTGGCCGGGGAGTCGGCTTTCTTT. It codes for CASSLAGESAFF.

The sample holds many counts of this clonotype. The rearrangement uses TRBV7-9 and TRBJ1-4; perhaps TRBD1 as D (6 bases). Germline CDR1 SEHNR, CDR2 FQNEAQ (reference sequence). Deletions cut 4 bases from V and 11 bases from J, with 11 bases between. The CDR3 covers 12 residues. This CDR3 reads CASSSYREKLFF. CDR3 nucleotides: TGTGCCAGCAGCTCGTACAGGGAGAAACTGTTTTTT.

This clonotype was observed many times. J is TRBJ2-1 and V is TRBV3-1; 8 bases are a match to TRBD1. The germline V gene encodes CDR1 LGHDT and CDR2 YNNKEL (reference sequence). Unmatched junction bases numbered 6, after V lost 3 bases and J lost 5 bases. The CDR3 covers 15 residues. The CDR3 here is CASSQSGTGNNEQFF. In nucleotides, the CDR3 is TGTGCCAGCAGCCAGTCCGGGACAGGAAACAATGAGCAGTTCTTC.

The rearrangement uses TRBV5-1 and TRBJ1-4, with D possibly being TRBD1 (5 bases). Trimming took off 10 bases at V and 5 bases at J, with 18 bases between the two ends. Germline CDR1 is SGHRS and CDR2 is YFSETQ. The CDR3 spans 14 residues. CDR3 region: CAGGLARQNEKLFF. CDR3 nucleotides: TGCGCCGGCGGCTTAGCCCGACAGAATGAAAAACTGTTTTTT.

Ten or more counts support this clonotype. The chain recombines TRBV9 with TRBJ2-5, with D unclear. CDR1 is SGDLS, CDR2 YYNGEE, per germline. V lost 0 bases and J 5 bases, leaving 8 bases between the germline ends. CDR3 length: 13 residues. CDR3 protein: CASSVAGRETQYF. CDR3 sequence (DNA): TGTGCCAGCAGCGTAGCAGGAAGGGAGACCCAGTACTTC.

This clonotype was recorded many times. For the CDR3, the DNA is TGTGCCTCGACTTCCAGGAAGACAGATACGCAGTATTTT. Translated: CASTSRKTDTQYF. The genes are TRBV10-3 and TRBJ2-3; D remains unclear. V lost 11 bases, J lost 3 bases, and 15 bases lay in between. The CDR3 length is 13 residues. Germline values: CDR1 ENHRY, CDR2 SYGVKD.

This sequence joins TRBV18 and TRBJ2-3, with D unresolved. The V gene's germline CDR1 is KGHSH and CDR2 LQKENI. Trimming cost V 2 bases and J 14 bases, with 17 bases left between them. The CDR3 totals 13 residues. This CDR3 reads CASSPNEVPQAYF. For the CDR3, the DNA is TGTGCCAGCTCACCAAACGAAGTGCCCCAGGCGTATTTT. The entire variable domain, with the rest obtained from reference TRBV18 and TRBJ2-3, is as follows: NAGVMQNPRHLVRRRGQEARLRCSPMKGHSHVYWYRQLPEEGLKFMVYLQKENIIDESGMPKERFSAEFPKEGPSILRIQQVVRGDSAAYFCASSPNEVPQAYFGPGTRLTVL.

This clonotype was picked up many times. The chain has TRBV12-3 or TRBV12-4 and TRBJ2-1, with 11 bases that match TRBD2. J was trimmed by 6 bases and V by 6 bases; bases with no gene match: 7. The CDR3 sequence is 15 residues long. CDR3 nucleotide sequence: TGTGCCAGCAGGGGAATAGCGGGAGGGCTCAATGAGCAGTTCTTC. It translates to CASRGIAGGLNEQFF.

This clonotype occurred many times. The V call is TRBV29-1, the J call TRBJ2-2; 7 nucleotides line up with TRBD1. V trimming: 8 bases; J trimming: 2 bases; junction bases outside the gene matches: 8. The germline CDR1 and CDR2 sequences are SQVTM and ANQGSEA. There are 14 residues in the CDR3. The CDR3 reads CSITRDSNTGELFF. The CDR3 nucleotides read TGCAGCATCACTCGGGACAGCAACACCGGGGAGCTGTTTTTT.

Many counts were recorded for this clonotype. V is TRBV28 and J is TRBJ2-4, with D possibly TRBD1 on 5 matching bases. The CDR3 is 17 amino acids. Trimming removed 4 bases from V and 1 base from J, with 17 bases in between. Germline CDR1 and CDR2: MDHEN and SYDVKM. CDR3 residues: CASSSLDSAGAKNIQYF. The DNA of the CDR3 is TGTGCCAGCAGTTCCCTCGACAGCGCCGGGGCCAAAAACATTCAGTACTTC.

Many counts were recorded for this clonotype. The chain combines TRBV12-3 or TRBV12-4 with TRBJ2-5; the match to TRBD2 covers 7 bases. The V gene end was trimmed by 6 bases and the J gene end by 3 bases; junction bases not matched to a gene: 7. The CDR3 runs to 14 residues. In DNA form, the CDR3 reads TGTGCCAGCAGAATGGGGACTACCAAAGAGACCCAGTACTTC. This codes for CASRMGTTKETQYF.